This is a list of T cell receptor beta chains from one sample in a study of cytotoxic CD8 clonotypes in ibrutinib-treated CLL. Profiling relied on immunoSEQ multiplex PCR, and the TCRdb table lists in-frame clones only, not all of them. The sample includes approximately 100,000 clones, approximately 78% of them seen just once. The sample consisted of PBMCs, taken after 12 months of ibrutinib treatment. These receptors all come from a human donor with chronic lymphocytic leukemia. Each CDR3 is given without its conserved first and last residue. Fields, in order: J gene, V gene, CDR3 protein.

J: TRBJ2-5; V: TRBV4-3; CDR3: ASSRRPQETQY
J: TRBJ2-3; V: TRBV18; CDR3: ASSPPIGTVTDTQY
J: TRBJ1-1; V: TRBV19; CDR3: AIRDGTEAF
J: TRBJ1-2; V: TRBV29-1; CDR3: SVEDQEGASGYT
J: TRBJ2-3; V: TRBV7-9; CDR3: ASSLLGRQVTQY
J: TRBJ2-3; V: TRBV7-9; CDR3: ASSPGTGTTDTQY
J: TRBJ1-6; V: TRBV30; CDR3: AWTGFQGSPLH
J: TRBJ1-5; V: TRBV30; CDR3: AWSPRGGTVLYSNQPQH
J: TRBJ2-6; V: TRBV7-3; CDR3: ASSFTGVADSGANVLT
J: TRBJ1-3; V: TRBV7-9; CDR3: ASSTDRGSGNTIY
J: TRBJ2-4; V: TRBV30; CDR3: AWSPRDIQY
J: TRBJ2-3; V: TRBV9; CDR3: ASSVERPTDTQY
J: TRBJ2-1; V: TRBV5-1; CDR3: ASSLELAGNNEQF
J: TRBJ2-7; V: TRBV9; CDR3: ASSVVPGGAYEQY
J: TRBJ2-3; V: TRBV9; CDR3: ASSVEGLAGALFRDTQY
J: TRBJ2-2; V: TRBV5-6; CDR3: ASSFANTGELF
J: TRBJ2-5; V: TRBV6-1; CDR3: ASSDNLVTQY
J: TRBJ1-4; V: TRBV27; CDR3: ASSYAGREKLF
J: TRBJ1-2; V: TRBV6-1; CDR3: ASSEARRGVDYGYT
J: TRBJ1-3; V: TRBV10-2; CDR3: ASSAPDRGSGNTIY
J: TRBJ1-2; V: TRBV7-9; CDR3: ASDPRGKDGYT
J: TRBJ2-7; V: TRBV29-1; CDR3: SVRRGGNEQY
J: TRBJ2-5; V: TRBV29-1; CDR3: SVDEGVLKVGQY
J: TRBJ1-1; V: TRBV7-9; CDR3: ASSLQGAGKNTEAF
J: TRBJ2-7; V: TRBV5-1; CDR3: ASSRGDSAYEQY
J: TRBJ2-3; V: TRBV11-3; CDR3: ASSLGESSGGGDTQY
J: TRBJ2-5; V: TRBV29-1; CDR3: SVETGQGKQETQY
J: TRBJ1-4; V: TRBV19; CDR3: ASTEESPYEKLF
J: TRBJ2-7; V: TRBV30; CDR3: AWGTSGAYEQY
J: TRBJ1-1; V: TRBV7-2; CDR3: ASSLGRMVGGTTEAF
J: TRBJ2-3; V: TRBV14; CDR3: ASSQNVLPDTQY
J: TRBJ2-7; V: TRBV19; CDR3: ASSRTMSSYEQY
J: TRBJ1-3; V: TRBV6-6; CDR3: ASRGGPGNTIY
J: TRBJ1-3; V: TRBV19; CDR3: ASTGTASSGNTIY
J: TRBJ1-5; V: TRBV5-1; CDR3: ASSLEGQENQPQH
J: TRBJ2-5; V: TRBV5-4; CDR3: ASSNRDSGQETQY
J: TRBJ1-1; V: TRBV1; CDR3: TSSQEQGCMNTEAF
J: TRBJ1-6; V: TRBV27; CDR3: ASSPDGPPGPLH
J: TRBJ2-3; V: TRBV5-1; CDR3: ASSLVSRGTDTQY
J: TRBJ2-3; V: TRBV11-3; CDR3: ASSYPYEGEDTQY
J: TRBJ1-4; V: TRBV5-1; CDR3: ASSNPDRRREKLF
J: TRBJ2-5; V: TRBV2; CDR3: ASRPLAGGRPETQY
J: TRBJ2-5; V: TRBV7-2; CDR3: ASSPLMASGDQETQY
J: TRBJ1-4; V: TRBV30; CDR3: AWSAGTQSNRGEKLF
J: TRBJ2-1; V: TRBV29-1; CDR3: SGGQGWREQF
J: TRBJ2-2; V: TRBV5-4; CDR3: ASSLEGIGELF
J: TRBJ2-5; V: TRBV28; CDR3: ASSFSGDSETQY
J: TRBJ2-7; V: TRBV7-2; CDR3: ASSTGLAGPGQY
J: TRBJ1-5; V: TRBV30; CDR3: AWSPGQGGNQPQH
J: TRBJ1-1; V: TRBV30; CDR3: AWSVQSLNTEAF
J: TRBJ1-1; V: TRBV2; CDR3: ASNRPPGTEAF
J: TRBJ2-2; V: TRBV7-2; CDR3: ASSRSTDTGELF
J: TRBJ1-5; V: TRBV4-2; CDR3: ASSQESAYQPQH
J: TRBJ2-7; V: TRBV5-4; CDR3: ASSRAPGTYYEQY
J: TRBJ2-2; V: TRBV28; CDR3: AGFSGRNTGELF
J: TRBJ2-1; V: TRBV7-3; CDR3: ASSPGGSNEQF
J: TRBJ1-2; V: TRBV6-5; CDR3: ASSYGGDYGYT
J: TRBJ2-7; V: TRBV6-6; CDR3: ASRTGIYEQY
J: TRBJ2-7; V: TRBV28; CDR3: ASSLGTGIGYEQY